Here is one T cell receptor beta chain with its context. Its antigen is undetermined. The record originates from a study of T cells after posttransplantation cyclophosphamide. The germline V gene encodes CDR1 LNHDA and CDR2 SQIVND (reference sequence). Deletions cut 0 bases from V and 3 bases from J, with 6 bases between. The CDR3 covers 14 residues. The naive gate required viable CD3+CD4+ or CD3+CD8+ cells with CCR7+CD45RA+CD45RO-CD95-CD27+CD28+ phenotype. Findings of the study overall: Blood and skin or GI T cell repertoires showed limited TRB overlap. Recipient CMV seropositivity and CMV reactivation strongly tracked TRB clonality.

The assay was immunoSEQ multiplex PCR, and TCRdb's table has in-frame clones only and misses some. The sample lists some 33,000 clones, roughly 90% occurring once. The receptor was derived from a man between 25 and 39 years old in good health and a related stem cell transplant donor. Sequenced material: naive CD4+ T cells sorted from blood. The rearrangement uses TRBV19 and TRBJ1-5; no definite D call. CDR3 in amino acids: CASSIDRLNQPQHF. DNA of the CDR3: TGTGCCAGTAGTATAGACAGACTCAATCAGCCCCAGCATTTT.